This is a list of T cell receptor beta chains from one sample in a study of blood T cells in healthy people across ages. MiXCR, run by TCRdb on the 5' RACE reads, gives a single entry per CDR3 protein. The table records roughly 1.9 million distinct CDR3 sequences, roughly two fifths of them present only once. Sequenced sample: blood. Receptor source: a human donor in good health. The CDR3 runs from the conserved cysteine through the conserved F or W. The D gene is left open where the match is weak. For some rows the clone size is stated as once, few or many, or as a class when expanded; others skip it.

CDR3 protein: CSAGSSGGGTDTQYF; CDR3 DNA: TGCAGTGCTGGTTCATCTGGGGGGGGCACAGATACGCAGTATTTT; clone size: few; D gene: TRBD2; J gene: TRBJ2-3; V gene: TRBV20-1
CDR3 protein: CASAPPSTDTQYF; CDR3 DNA: TGTGCCAGCGCTCCCCCAAGCACAGATACGCAGTATTTT; clone size: -; D gene: -; J gene: TRBJ2-3; V gene: TRBV7-9
CDR3 protein: CASSLAADAQYF; CDR3 DNA: TGTGCCAGCAGTTTGGCTGCAGATGCGCAGTATTTT; clone size: -; D gene: -; J gene: TRBJ2-3; V gene: TRBV12-3/TRBV12-4
CDR3 protein: CATSRELTSWRYEQYF; CDR3 DNA: TGTGCCACCAGCAGAGAACTGACGTCCTGGCGCTACGAGCAGTACTTC; clone size: -; D gene: -; J gene: TRBJ2-7; V gene: TRBV15
CDR3 protein: CASSLEAFANYGYTF; CDR3 DNA: TGTGCCAGCAGCTTAGAAGCCTTTGCTAACTATGGCTACACCTTC; clone size: -; D gene: -; J gene: TRBJ1-2; V gene: TRBV7-2
CDR3 protein: CASSWGDSTDTQYF; CDR3 DNA: TGCGCCAGCAGCTGGGGGGACAGCACAGATACGCAGTATTTT; clone size: -; D gene: -; J gene: TRBJ2-3; V gene: TRBV5-1
CDR3 protein: CASSSPGVKATNEKLFF; CDR3 DNA: TGCGCCAGCAGCTCACCCGGGGTTAAGGCAACTAATGAAAAACTGTTTTTT; clone size: -; D gene: -; J gene: TRBJ1-4; V gene: TRBV4-1
CDR3 protein: CSVVGTKEKLFF; CDR3 DNA: TGCAGCGTTGTCGGGACCAAGGAAAAACTGTTTTTT; clone size: -; D gene: -; J gene: TRBJ1-4; V gene: TRBV29-1
CDR3 protein: CASGLGQGRYTEAFF; CDR3 DNA: TGTGCTAGTGGTTTAGGGCAGGGGCGGTACACTGAAGCTTTCTTT; clone size: -; D gene: -; J gene: TRBJ1-1; V gene: TRBV12-5
CDR3 protein: CASSLAEDRVGGYTF; CDR3 DNA: TGTGCCAGCAGCTTAGCGGAGGACAGGGTAGGCGGCTACACCTTC; clone size: -; D gene: TRBD1; J gene: TRBJ1-2; V gene: TRBV7-9
CDR3 protein: CASSPTPSEKLFF; CDR3 DNA: TGTGCCAGCAGCCCCACCCCAAGTGAAAAACTGTTTTTT; clone size: -; D gene: -; J gene: TRBJ1-4; V gene: TRBV14
CDR3 protein: CASSLETRVQFNYGYTF; CDR3 DNA: TGTGCCAGCAGCTTAGAAACAAGAGTCCAATTTAACTATGGCTACACCTTC; clone size: -; D gene: -; J gene: TRBJ1-2; V gene: TRBV7-2
CDR3 protein: CASSQDRWGGTYNGQFF; CDR3 DNA: TGTGCCAGCAGCCAAGACAGGTGGGGCGGCACCTACAATGGGCAGTTCTTC; clone size: -; D gene: -; J gene: TRBJ2-1; V gene: TRBV4-2
CDR3 protein: CASSYGTVSTYEQYF; CDR3 DNA: TGTGCCAGCAGTTACGGGACAGTGTCCACCTACGAGCAGTACTTC; clone size: many; D gene: TRBD1; J gene: TRBJ2-7; V gene: TRBV6-2/TRBV6-3
CDR3 protein: CSVDVGVNYGYTF; CDR3 DNA: TGCAGCGTTGATGTGGGGGTTAACTATGGCTACACCTTC; clone size: -; D gene: -; J gene: TRBJ1-2; V gene: TRBV29-1
CDR3 protein: CASSLGQGSKFF; CDR3 DNA: TGTGCCAGCAGTTTAGGACAGGGATCCAAGTTCTTT; clone size: -; D gene: TRBD1; J gene: TRBJ2-1; V gene: TRBV12-3/TRBV12-4
CDR3 protein: CASSQTGPGELFF; CDR3 DNA: TGTGCCAGCAGCCAAACGGGACCCGGGGAGCTGTTTTTT; clone size: -; D gene: -; J gene: TRBJ2-2; V gene: TRBV12-3/TRBV12-4
CDR3 protein: CASSPLNEQFF; CDR3 DNA: TGTGCCAGCAGTCCCCTCAATGAGCAGTTCTTC; clone size: many; D gene: -; J gene: TRBJ2-1; V gene: TRBV12-3/TRBV12-4
CDR3 protein: CSVHGNKMREQFF; CDR3 DNA: TGCAGCGTCCACGGGAACAAAATGAGGGAGCAGTTCTTC; clone size: few; D gene: -; J gene: TRBJ2-1; V gene: TRBV29-1
CDR3 protein: CATRLGTGTYEQYF; CDR3 DNA: TGTGCCACGCGACTCGGGACAGGTACCTACGAGCAGTACTTC; clone size: -; D gene: TRBD1; J gene: TRBJ2-7; V gene: TRBV6-5
CDR3 protein: CAISELNIQYF; CDR3 DNA: TGTGCCATCAGTGAGCTCAACATTCAGTACTTC; clone size: -; D gene: -; J gene: TRBJ2-4; V gene: TRBV10-3
CDR3 protein: CASSFTPPETQYF; CDR3 DNA: TGCGCCAGCAGCTTCACTCCGCCAGAGACCCAGTACTTC; clone size: -; D gene: -; J gene: TRBJ2-5; V gene: TRBV7-8
CDR3 protein: CASSFRGRGDNEQYF; CDR3 DNA: TGTGCCAGCAGTTTTAGAGGCAGGGGGGACAACGAGCAGTACTTC; clone size: few; D gene: -; J gene: TRBJ2-7; V gene: TRBV12-3/TRBV12-4
CDR3 protein: CASSHGNRGHGYTF; CDR3 DNA: TGTGCCAGCAGTCACGGGAACAGGGGGCATGGCTACACCTTC; clone size: -; D gene: TRBD1; J gene: TRBJ1-2; V gene: TRBV12-3/TRBV12-4
CDR3 protein: CASSYSGTGGIEAFF; CDR3 DNA: TGCGCCAGCAGCTATTCCGGGACAGGAGGGATTGAAGCTTTCTTT; clone size: once; D gene: TRBD1; J gene: TRBJ1-1; V gene: TRBV5-1
CDR3 protein: CASSWEWALEDEQYF; CDR3 DNA: TGTGCCAGCAGCTGGGAGTGGGCCCTGGAGGACGAGCAGTACTTC; clone size: once; D gene: -; J gene: TRBJ2-7; V gene: TRBV28
CDR3 protein: CASSEQGRSYGYTF; CDR3 DNA: TGTGCCAGCAGTGAACAGGGGCGGTCCTATGGCTACACCTTC; clone size: -; D gene: -; J gene: TRBJ1-2; V gene: TRBV2
CDR3 protein: CASSNTGTLSASGYEQYF; CDR3 DNA: TGTGCCAGCAGTAACACCGGGACCCTAAGCGCCTCGGGCTACGAGCAGTACTTC; clone size: few; D gene: -; J gene: TRBJ2-7; V gene: TRBV28
CDR3 protein: CASNLLDSTDTQYF; CDR3 DNA: TGTGCCAGCAATTTATTGGACAGCACAGATACGCAGTATTTT; clone size: -; D gene: -; J gene: TRBJ2-3; V gene: TRBV6-1
CDR3 protein: CASGLVWVDEKTQDF; CDR3 DNA: TGTGCTAGTGGTTTGGTATGGGTTGACGAGAAGACCCAGGACTTC; clone size: -; D gene: -; J gene: TRBJ2-7; V gene: TRBV12-5
CDR3 protein: CASSLGAGGANEQFF; CDR3 DNA: TGTGCCAGCAGCTTGGGGGCAGGGGGTGCCAATGAGCAGTTCTTC; clone size: -; D gene: TRBD1; J gene: TRBJ2-1; V gene: TRBV5-5
CDR3 protein: CASSEGNTETQYF; CDR3 DNA: TGTGCCAGCTCCGAGGGGAATACGGAGACCCAGTACTTC; clone size: -; D gene: -; J gene: TRBJ2-5; V gene: TRBV7-2
CDR3 protein: CASSITRSTDTQYF; CDR3 DNA: TGTGCCAGCAGCATAACTAGGAGCACAGATACGCAGTATTTT; clone size: -; D gene: -; J gene: TRBJ2-3; V gene: TRBV12-3/TRBV12-4
CDR3 protein: CASSLLGGRRLYDYGYTF; CDR3 DNA: TGTGCCAGCAGCTTGTTGGGGGGCCGGCGCCTGTATGACTATGGCTACACCTTC; clone size: -; D gene: -; J gene: TRBJ1-2; V gene: TRBV5-6
CDR3 protein: CASSLEQGTQPQHF; CDR3 DNA: TGTGCCAGCAGTTTAGAACAGGGGACTCAGCCCCAGCATTTT; clone size: -; D gene: TRBD1; J gene: TRBJ1-5; V gene: TRBV28
CDR3 protein: CASSSFSRGGETQYF; CDR3 DNA: TGTGCCAGCAGCTCCTTCTCCCGGGGAGGAGAGACCCAGTACTTC; clone size: -; D gene: -; J gene: TRBJ2-5; V gene: TRBV7-3
CDR3 protein: CASSDPQSTSGGQYQETQYF; CDR3 DNA: TGTGCCAGCAGCGACCCCCAGTCGACTAGCGGGGGGCAGTACCAAGAGACCCAGTACTTC; clone size: few; D gene: TRBD2; J gene: TRBJ2-5; V gene: TRBV9
CDR3 protein: CSLLGGGSYEQYF; CDR3 DNA: TGCAGTCTACTTGGCGGGGGCTCCTACGAGCAGTACTTC; clone size: few; D gene: TRBD2; J gene: TRBJ2-7; V gene: TRBV20-1
CDR3 protein: CSARAPPGSSLTDTQYF; CDR3 DNA: TGCAGTGCTAGAGCCCCTCCGGGGAGTTCCCTCACAGATACGCAGTATTTT; clone size: -; D gene: -; J gene: TRBJ2-3; V gene: TRBV20-1
CDR3 protein: CSAKGPGINIQYF; CDR3 DNA: TGCAGTGCTAAGGGACCTGGGATAAACATTCAGTACTTC; clone size: -; D gene: -; J gene: TRBJ2-4; V gene: TRBV20-1
CDR3 protein: CASSDPTLGLAGGMTYNEQFF; CDR3 DNA: TGTGCCAGCAGTGATCCGACCTTGGGACTAGCGGGGGGGATGACCTACAATGAGCAGTTCTTC; clone size: once; D gene: TRBD2; J gene: TRBJ2-1; V gene: TRBV2
CDR3 protein: CASSKLWDLKRSTQYF; CDR3 DNA: TGTGCCAGCAGCAAACTATGGGACTTGAAGAGGAGTACGCAGTATTTT; clone size: -; D gene: -; J gene: TRBJ2-3; V gene: TRBV7-2
CDR3 protein: CASSLAGRPAGRQYF; CDR3 DNA: TGTGCCAGCAGCTTAGCCGGACGACCTGCAGGGCGTCAGTATTTT; clone size: -; D gene: -; J gene: TRBJ2-3; V gene: TRBV11-3
CDR3 protein: CASSFEGDGSWDEQYF; CDR3 DNA: TGTGCCAGCAGCTTTGAAGGGGACGGTTCGTGGGACGAGCAGTACTTC; clone size: -; D gene: -; J gene: TRBJ2-7; V gene: TRBV5-6
CDR3 protein: CASSIRTSGKVREQYF; CDR3 DNA: TGTGCCAGTAGTATCCGGACTAGCGGAAAAGTACGCGAGCAGTACTTC; clone size: few; D gene: TRBD2; J gene: TRBJ2-7; V gene: TRBV19
CDR3 protein: CASSPNGGLQETQYF; CDR3 DNA: TGTGCCAGCAGCCCAAACGGGGGGCTCCAAGAGACCCAGTACTTC; clone size: -; D gene: -; J gene: TRBJ2-5; V gene: TRBV7-3